A single T cell receptor (beta chain) is shown here with its context. Its antigen is as yet unknown. Clones were sequenced by immunoSEQ multiplex PCR, and TCRdb holds only the in-frame ones, with some missing. This table has about 150,000 clones, about 89% appearing once. These data are taken from a study of T cell responses to AZD1222 COVID-19 vaccine. Findings of the study overall: Only after the peak T cell response were repertoires sampled.

The germline gives CDR1 MNHNS, CDR2 SASEGT. This CDR3 comprises 15 residues. V was clipped by 3 bases and J by 2 bases, with 13 bases between them. The source material was peripheral blood, sampled 28 days after the second AZD1222 dose. This sequence originates from an adult who received the AZD1222 COVID-19 vaccine. The chain couples TRBV6-1 to TRBJ1-2; D is unclear. The CDR3 spells CASSDTRGPNYGYTF. CDR3 DNA: TGTGCCAGCAGTGATACCCGGGGTCCAAACTATGGCTACACCTTC.